Included here is one T cell receptor beta chain sequence, with context. Germline CDR1 is MNHEY and CDR2 is SVGAGI. This CDR3 is built from 14 residues. V lost 8 bases and J lost 2, with 14 bases in between. The data stem from a study of blood T cell repertoires in COVID-19. Generated by immunoSEQ multiplex PCR, the TCRdb table keeps only in-frame clones and is missing some. Of about 220,000 clones listed, approximately 85% are singletons. The gene calls are TRBV6-5 and TRBJ2-3, with D possibly TRBD1 on 5 matching bases. The sequence was obtained from a man in his fifties who had recovered from COVID-19. The sequencing sample was made of peripheral blood. Written as DNA, the CDR3 is TGTGCCAGCTCTAGACAGAAAGACACAGATACGCAGTATTTT. It is translated as CASSRQKDTDTQYF.